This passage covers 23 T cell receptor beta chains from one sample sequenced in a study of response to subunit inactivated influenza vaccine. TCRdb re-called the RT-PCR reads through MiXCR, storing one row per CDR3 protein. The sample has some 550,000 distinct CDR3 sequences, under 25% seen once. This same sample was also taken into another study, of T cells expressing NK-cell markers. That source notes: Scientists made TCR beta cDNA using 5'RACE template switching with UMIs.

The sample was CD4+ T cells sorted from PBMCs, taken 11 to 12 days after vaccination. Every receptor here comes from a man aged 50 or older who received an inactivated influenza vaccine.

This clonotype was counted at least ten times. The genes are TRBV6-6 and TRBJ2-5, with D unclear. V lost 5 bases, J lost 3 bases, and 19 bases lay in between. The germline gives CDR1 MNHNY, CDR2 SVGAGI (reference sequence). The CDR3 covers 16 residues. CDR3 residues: CASSPTFAVHKETQYF. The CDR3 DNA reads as TGTGCCAGCAGTCCGACTTTCGCCGTACATAAAGAGACCCAGTACTTC.

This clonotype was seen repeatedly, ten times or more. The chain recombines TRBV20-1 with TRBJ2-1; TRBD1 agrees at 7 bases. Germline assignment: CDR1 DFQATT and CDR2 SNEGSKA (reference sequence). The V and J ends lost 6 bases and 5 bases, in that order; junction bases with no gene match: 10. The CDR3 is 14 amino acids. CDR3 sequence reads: CSAPDRATDNEQFF. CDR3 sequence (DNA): TGCAGTGCCCCAGACAGGGCAACTGACAATGAGCAGTTCTTC.

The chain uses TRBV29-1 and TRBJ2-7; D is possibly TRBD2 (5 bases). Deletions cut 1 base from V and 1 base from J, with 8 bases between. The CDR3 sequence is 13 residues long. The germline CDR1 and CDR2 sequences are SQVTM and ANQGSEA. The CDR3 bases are TGCAGCGTTGAAGTTAGCGCGTCCTACGAGCAGTACTTC. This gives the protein CSVEVSASYEQYF.

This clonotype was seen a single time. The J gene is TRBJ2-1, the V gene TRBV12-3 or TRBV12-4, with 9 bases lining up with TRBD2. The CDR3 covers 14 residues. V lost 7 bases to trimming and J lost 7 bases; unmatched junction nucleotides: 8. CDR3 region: CASIIAGVTNEQFF. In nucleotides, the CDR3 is TGTGCCAGCATAATAGCGGGAGTCACTAATGAGCAGTTCTTC.

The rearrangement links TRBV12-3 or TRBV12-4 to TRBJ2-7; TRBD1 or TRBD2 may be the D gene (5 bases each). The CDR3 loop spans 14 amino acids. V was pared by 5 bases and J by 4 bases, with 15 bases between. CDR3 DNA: TGTGCCAGCAGTGAGGGGACCTGGATTTACGAGCAGTACTTC. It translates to CASSEGTWIYEQYF.

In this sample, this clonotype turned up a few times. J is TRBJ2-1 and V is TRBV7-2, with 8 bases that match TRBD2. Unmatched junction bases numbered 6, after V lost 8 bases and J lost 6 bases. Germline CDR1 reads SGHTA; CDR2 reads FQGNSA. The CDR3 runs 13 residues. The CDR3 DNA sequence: TGTGCCAGCTTAGCGGGAAACTTCAATGAGCAGTTCTTC. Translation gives CASLAGNFNEQFF.

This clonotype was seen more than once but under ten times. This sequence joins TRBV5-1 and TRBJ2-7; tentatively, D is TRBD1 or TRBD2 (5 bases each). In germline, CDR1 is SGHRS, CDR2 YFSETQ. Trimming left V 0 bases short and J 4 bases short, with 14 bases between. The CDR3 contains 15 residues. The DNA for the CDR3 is TGCGCCAGCAGCTTGGAAGTGGGACCGAGATACGAGCAGTACTTC. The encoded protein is CASSLEVGPRYEQYF.

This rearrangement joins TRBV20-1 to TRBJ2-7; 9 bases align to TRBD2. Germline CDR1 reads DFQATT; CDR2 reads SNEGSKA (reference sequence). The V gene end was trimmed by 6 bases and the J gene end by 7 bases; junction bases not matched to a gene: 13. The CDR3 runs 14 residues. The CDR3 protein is CSAQTSGRLLEQYF. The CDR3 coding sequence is TGCAGTGCCCAAACTAGCGGGCGCCTGTTAGAGCAGTACTTC.

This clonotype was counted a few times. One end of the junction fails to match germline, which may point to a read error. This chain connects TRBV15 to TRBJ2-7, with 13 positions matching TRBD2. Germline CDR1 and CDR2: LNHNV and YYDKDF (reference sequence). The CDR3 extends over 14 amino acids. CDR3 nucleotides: TGTGCCACCAGCAGAGAGGCCACTAGCGGGAGGGTGTCTTTC. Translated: CATSREATSGRVSF.

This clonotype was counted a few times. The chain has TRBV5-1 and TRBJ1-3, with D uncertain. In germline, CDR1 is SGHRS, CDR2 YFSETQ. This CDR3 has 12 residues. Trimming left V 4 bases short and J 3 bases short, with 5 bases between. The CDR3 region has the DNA TGCGCCAGCAGCCCAGATGGAAACACCATATATTTT. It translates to CASSPDGNTIYF.

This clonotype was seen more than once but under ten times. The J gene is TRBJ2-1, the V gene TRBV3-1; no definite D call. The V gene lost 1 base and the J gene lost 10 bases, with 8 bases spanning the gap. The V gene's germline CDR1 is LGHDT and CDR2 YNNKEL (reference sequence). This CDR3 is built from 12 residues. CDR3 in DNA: TGTGCCAGCAGCCAAGTTAATAGGGAGCAGTTCTTC. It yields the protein CASSQVNREQFF.

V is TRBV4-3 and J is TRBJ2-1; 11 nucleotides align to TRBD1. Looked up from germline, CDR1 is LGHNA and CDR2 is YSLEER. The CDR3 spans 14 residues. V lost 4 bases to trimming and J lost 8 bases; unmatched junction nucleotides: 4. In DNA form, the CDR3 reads TGCGCCAGCAGCCGCAGGACAGGGGGCGATGAGCAGTTCTTC. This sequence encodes CASSRRTGGDEQFF.

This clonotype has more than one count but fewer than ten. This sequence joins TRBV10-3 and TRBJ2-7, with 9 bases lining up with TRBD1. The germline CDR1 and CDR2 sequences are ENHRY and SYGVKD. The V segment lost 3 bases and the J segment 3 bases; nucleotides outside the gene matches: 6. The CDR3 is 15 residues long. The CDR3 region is CAISDPGQGFYEQYF. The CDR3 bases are TGTGCCATCAGTGACCCGGGACAGGGATTCTACGAGCAGTACTTC.

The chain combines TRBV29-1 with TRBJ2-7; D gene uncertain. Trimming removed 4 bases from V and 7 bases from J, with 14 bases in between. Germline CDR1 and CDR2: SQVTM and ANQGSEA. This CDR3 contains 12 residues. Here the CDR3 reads CSVGAVHGEQYF. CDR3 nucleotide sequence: TGCAGCGTTGGAGCAGTCCATGGGGAGCAGTACTTC.

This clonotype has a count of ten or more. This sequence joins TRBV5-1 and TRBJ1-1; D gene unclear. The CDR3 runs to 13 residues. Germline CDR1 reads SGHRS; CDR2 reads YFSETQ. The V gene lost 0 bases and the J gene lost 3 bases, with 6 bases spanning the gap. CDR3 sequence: CASSLGGDTEAFF. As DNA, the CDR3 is TGCGCCAGCAGCTTGGGTGGGGACACTGAAGCTTTCTTT.

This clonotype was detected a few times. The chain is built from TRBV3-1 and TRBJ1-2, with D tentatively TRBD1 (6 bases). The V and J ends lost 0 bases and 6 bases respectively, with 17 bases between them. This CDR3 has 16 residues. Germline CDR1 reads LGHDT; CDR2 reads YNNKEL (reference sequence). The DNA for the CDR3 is TGTGCCAGCAGCCAAGATGGGGCAGGGGCCAGAGATGGCTACACCTTC. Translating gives CASSQDGAGARDGYTF.

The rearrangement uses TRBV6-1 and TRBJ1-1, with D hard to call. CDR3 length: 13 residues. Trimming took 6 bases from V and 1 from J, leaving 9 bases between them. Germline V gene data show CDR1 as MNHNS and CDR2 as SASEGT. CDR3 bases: TGTGCCAGCAGACCACGCGCGAACACTGAAGCTTTCTTT. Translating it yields CASRPRANTEAFF.

The DNA of the CDR3 is TGTGCCAGCAGCTTATCCGGGAATCAAGAGACCCAGTACTTC. As protein: CASSLSGNQETQYF. The V and J genes are TRBV7-9 and TRBJ2-5; D is perhaps TRBD2 (5 bases). Germline V gives CDR1 SEHNR, CDR2 FQNEAQ (reference sequence). The V gene lost 2 bases and the J gene lost 2 bases, with 9 bases spanning the gap. The CDR3 spans 14 residues.

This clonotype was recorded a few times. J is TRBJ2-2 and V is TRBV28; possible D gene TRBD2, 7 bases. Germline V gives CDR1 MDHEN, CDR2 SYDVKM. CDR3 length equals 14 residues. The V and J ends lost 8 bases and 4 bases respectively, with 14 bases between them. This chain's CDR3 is CASLQGGGTGELFF. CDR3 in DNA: TGTGCCAGCCTACAGGGAGGGGGCACCGGGGAGCTGTTTTTT. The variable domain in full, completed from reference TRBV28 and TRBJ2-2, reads DVKVTQSSRYLVKRTGEKVFLECVQDMDHENMFWYRQDPGLGLRLIYFSYDVKMKEKGDIPEGYSVSREKKERFSLILESASTNQTSMYLCASLQGGGTGELFFGEGSRLTVL.

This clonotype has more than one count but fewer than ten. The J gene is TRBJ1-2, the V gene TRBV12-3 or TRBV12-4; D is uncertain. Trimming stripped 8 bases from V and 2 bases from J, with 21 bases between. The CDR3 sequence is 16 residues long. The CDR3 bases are TGTGCCAGCTGCTATGTGATAGGGTCCTACAACTATGGCTACACCTTC. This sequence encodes CASCYVIGSYNYGYTF.

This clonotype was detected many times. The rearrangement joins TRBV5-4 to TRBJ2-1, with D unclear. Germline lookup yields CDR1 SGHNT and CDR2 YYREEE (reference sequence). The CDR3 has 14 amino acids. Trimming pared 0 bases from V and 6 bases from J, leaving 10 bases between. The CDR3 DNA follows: TGTGCCAGCAGCTTGGATAAGGGTCTCAATGAGCAGTTCTTC. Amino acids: CASSLDKGLNEQFF.

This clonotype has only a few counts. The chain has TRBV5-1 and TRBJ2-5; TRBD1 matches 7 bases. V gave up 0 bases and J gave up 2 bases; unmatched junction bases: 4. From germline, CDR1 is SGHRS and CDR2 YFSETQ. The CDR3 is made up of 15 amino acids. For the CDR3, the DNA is TGCGCCAGCAGCTTGGTACAGGGGATACAAGAGACCCAGTACTTC. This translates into CASSLVQGIQETQYF.

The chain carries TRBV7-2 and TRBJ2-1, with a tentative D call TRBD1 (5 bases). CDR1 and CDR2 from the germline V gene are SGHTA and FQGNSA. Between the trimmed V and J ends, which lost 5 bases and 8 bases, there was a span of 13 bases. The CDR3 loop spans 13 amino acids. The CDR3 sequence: CASSTGHLDEQFF. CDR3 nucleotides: TGTGCCAGCAGCACCGGACACCTGGATGAGCAGTTCTTC.